This T cell receptor beta chain was identified in a study of lymphopenia after photon versus proton radiotherapy. Study-wide points: Proton therapy kept repertoires fairly stable, unlike photons, which gained effector/memory cells. Oligoclonal CD8+ Temra expansion after nadir drove photon patients' diversity drop.

In regard to this clone: As yet, its antigen is unknown.

Assay: immunoSEQ multiplex PCR; the TCRdb copy retains only in-frame clones and omits some. The table lists around 18,000 clones, roughly 88% of them singletons, with less than 25% in the top ten. This CDR3 spans 14 amino acids. Trimming took off 6 bases at V and 2 bases at J, with 14 bases between the two ends. The germline V gene has CDR1 MNHNY and CDR2 SVGAGI (reference sequence). The sequence derives from a man between 65 and 85 years old with pancreatic cancer. The chain employs TRBV6-6 and TRBJ2-7; D tentatively fits TRBD1 or TRBD2 (6 bases each). The sample was peripheral blood, taken from a patient treated with proton-based radiotherapy. For the CDR3, the DNA is TGTGCCAGCAGGGGGGGTGGGACACCCTACGAGCAGTACTTC. Translating gives CASRGGGTPYEQYF.